Following are 20 T cell receptor beta chains from one sample sequenced in a study of CXCR3-negative and CXCR3-positive naive CD8 T cells. Study findings and constraints: Researchers report that CXCR3-positive naive cells carry more hydrophobic TRB CDR3s than CXCR3-negative naive cells.

Via 5' RACE with UMI labels, TRB cDNA libraries were prepared. TCRdb derives one entry per CDR3 protein from the 5' RACE reads, leaving out DNA. This sample's clone table lists about 94,000 distinct CDR3 sequences. Their antigens are not known. Material for sequencing was naive CXCR3+ CD8+ T cells from blood. Subset noted: CD45RO-CCR7+CD27+CD95- naive CD8+ T cells expressing CXCR3 (TNR3+). All receptors derive from a human donor in good health. Some clones in this sample may be carry-over from other donors' samples.

The chain couples TRBV29-1 to TRBJ1-2; there is no DNA to check the TCRdb D call of TRBD1. CDR1 is SQVTM, CDR2 ANQGSEA, per germline. The CDR3 spans 15 residues. The CDR3 here is CSVEEDSEANYGYTF.

The rearrangement links TRBV6-5 to TRBJ1-6. The CDR3 loop spans 17 amino acids. CDR1 and CDR2 (germline): MNHEY, SVGAGI. CDR3 residues: CASSLTTPHSYNSPLHF.

V and J are TRBV13 and TRBJ1-2; TCRdb outputs TRBD1, but without DNA this stays unchecked. Germline lookup yields CDR1 PRHDT and CDR2 FYEKMQ (reference sequence). CDR3 size: 16 residues. The CDR3 here is CASSNSGTQLSRGYTF.

V and J are TRBV29-1 and TRBJ1-2; TCRdb calls TRBD1, which cannot be checked without DNA. CDR1 and CDR2 from the germline V gene are SQVTM and ANQGSEA. The CDR3 totals 15 residues. The CDR3 protein is CSVEDGSRGIDGYTF.

The chain combines TRBV24-1 with TRBJ2-1; TCRdb calls TRBD1, which cannot be checked without DNA. Germline CDR1 and CDR2: KGHDR and SFDVKD. This CDR3 has 12 amino acids. CDR3 region: CATSDWAGEQFF.

The rearrangement uses TRBV5-1 and TRBJ2-7. The CDR3 length is 13 residues. CDR1 is SGHRS and CDR2 is YFSETQ in the germline V gene. CDR3 residues: CASSLTGLYEQYF.

The rearrangement uses TRBV10-3 and TRBJ2-1; TCRdb's D gene call, TRBD2, goes unchecked for lack of DNA. The CDR3 extends over 15 amino acids. Germline V CDR1 and CDR2: ENHRY, SYGVKD. CDR3 residues: CAIRVGGSGKNEQFF.

The chain couples TRBV12-3 or TRBV12-4 to TRBJ2-4; there is no DNA to check the TCRdb D call of TRBD1. CDR3 size: 16 residues. CDR3 residues: CASSWVDGQGEDIQYF.

Here the CDR3 reads CASSQDPGQTEAFF. V is TRBV4-3 and J is TRBJ1-1; the TCRdb call, TRBD1, lacks DNA for checking. In germline, CDR1 is LGHNA, CDR2 YSLEER. The CDR3 has 14 residues.

The chain uses TRBV29-1 and TRBJ2-7; no DNA is available, so the TRBD2 call from TCRdb remains unchecked. The CDR3 extends over 14 amino acids. CDR1 and CDR2 from the germline V gene are SQVTM and ANQGSEA. The CDR3 loop reads CSVEEGLRGNEQYF.

The V gene is TRBV21-1, the J gene TRBJ1-1; there is no DNA to check the TCRdb D call of TRBD1. TRBV21-1 is deemed a pseudogene. The CDR3 is made up of 15 amino acids. The CDR3 region is CASSGQPTRNTEAFF.

The V and J genes are TRBV12-3 or TRBV12-4 and TRBJ2-2; the TCRdb call, TRBD2, lacks DNA for checking. This CDR3 is 16 amino acids long. CDR3: CASSLSASGRAGELFF.

CDR3 sequence reads: CASSPTEAGDGNTIYF. The chain has TRBV7-9 and TRBJ1-3; the D call from TCRdb, TRBD1, cannot be confirmed without DNA. CDR3 length equals 16 residues. Germline values: CDR1 SEHNR, CDR2 FQNEAQ (reference sequence).

V usage is TRBV4-2 and J usage is TRBJ1-1. The length of the CDR3 is 14 residues. Germline lookup yields CDR1 LGHNA and CDR2 YNFKEQ. CDR3 protein: CASSLALQFTEAFF.

This rearrangement joins TRBV5-1 to TRBJ2-6; TCRdb picks TRBD2, but there is no DNA to check that call. The CDR3 covers 17 residues. Germline CDR1 is SGHRS and CDR2 is YFSETQ. This CDR3 is CASSSWDGSSGANVLTF.

The chain's CDR3 is CSATLAGDYNEQFF. V gene TRBV20-1 combines with J gene TRBJ2-1; as DNA is missing, the TRBD2 call by TCRdb cannot be tested. The CDR3 is made up of 14 amino acids. CDR1 and CDR2 from the germline V gene are DFQATT and SNEGSKA (reference sequence).

This chain uses TRBV7-2 with TRBJ2-3; the D call from TCRdb, TRBD2, cannot be confirmed without DNA. Germline CDR1 and CDR2: SGHTA and FQGNSA. The CDR3 length is 15 residues. The CDR3 reads CASSLDWRPTDTQYF.

The chain combines TRBV6-5 with TRBJ2-6; the TRBD1 assignment by TCRdb is unverifiable without DNA. The CDR3 runs to 21 residues. Germline values: CDR1 MNHEY, CDR2 SVGAGI. CDR3 sequence reads: CASSWGLLADRRPRGANVLTF.

The chain joins TRBV11-3 to TRBJ2-1; TCRdb reports TRBD2, a call that lacks DNA to check it against. The CDR3 is 16 residues long. Germline assignment: CDR1 SGHNT and CDR2 YENEEA. The CDR3 region is CASSSLSGGARDEQFF.

The V gene is TRBV29-1, the J gene TRBJ2-7; TCRdb's assignment of TRBD1 cannot be checked, as there is no DNA. This CDR3 region has 16 residues. CDR1 is SQVTM and CDR2 is ANQGSEA in the germline V gene. CDR3 residues: CSVENPTGMTPSEQYF.